This TCR beta chain came from a study of PD-1 blockade in classical Hodgkin lymphoma. Every patient was affected by relapse after autologous stem cell transplantation, while exposure to brentuximab vedotin was not uniform. The table came from immunoSEQ multiplex PCR; TCRdb's copy has only in-frame clones and leaves some out. This table holds 100,000 to 130,000 clones, about 88% found once. The sequence came from a human donor with classical Hodgkin lymphoma. Sequenced here: peripheral blood mononuclear cells (PBMCs), sampled before the second cycle of nivolumab.

The CDR3 loop reads CASSTVTGGNQPQHF. The CDR3 region has the DNA TGTGCCAGTAGTACTGTAACAGGGGGCAATCAGCCCCAGCATTTT. The chain uses TRBV19 and TRBJ1-5; 7 bases line up with TRBD1. The germline V gene encodes CDR1 LNHDA and CDR2 SQIVND (reference sequence). J was trimmed by 2 bases and V by 4 bases; bases with no gene match: 5. There are 15 residues in the CDR3.